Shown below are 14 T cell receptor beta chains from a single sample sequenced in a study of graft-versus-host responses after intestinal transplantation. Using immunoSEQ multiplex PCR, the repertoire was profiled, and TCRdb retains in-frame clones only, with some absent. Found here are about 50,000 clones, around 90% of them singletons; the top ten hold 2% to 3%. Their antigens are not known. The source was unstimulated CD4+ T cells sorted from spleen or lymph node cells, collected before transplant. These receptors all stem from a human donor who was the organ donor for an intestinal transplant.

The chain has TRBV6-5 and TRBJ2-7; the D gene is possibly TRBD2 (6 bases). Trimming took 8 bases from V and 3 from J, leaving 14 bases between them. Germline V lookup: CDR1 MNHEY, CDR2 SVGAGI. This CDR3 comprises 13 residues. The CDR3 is CASRGAAHYEQYF. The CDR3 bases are TGTGCCAGCCGCGGGGCAGCTCACTACGAGCAGTACTTC.

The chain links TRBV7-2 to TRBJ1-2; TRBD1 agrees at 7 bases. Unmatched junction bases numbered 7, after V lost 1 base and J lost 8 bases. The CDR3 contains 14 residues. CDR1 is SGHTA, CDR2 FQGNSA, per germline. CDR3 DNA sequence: TGTGCCAGCAGCTTAGGTGCGACAGGGAGCGGCTACACCTTC. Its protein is CASSLGATGSGYTF.

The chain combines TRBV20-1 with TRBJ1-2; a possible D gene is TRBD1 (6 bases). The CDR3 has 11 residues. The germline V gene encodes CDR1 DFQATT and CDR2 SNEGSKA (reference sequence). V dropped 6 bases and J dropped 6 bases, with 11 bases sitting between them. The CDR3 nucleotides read TGCAGTGCCAACCGGGGGCATGGCTACACCTTC. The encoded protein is CSANRGHGYTF.

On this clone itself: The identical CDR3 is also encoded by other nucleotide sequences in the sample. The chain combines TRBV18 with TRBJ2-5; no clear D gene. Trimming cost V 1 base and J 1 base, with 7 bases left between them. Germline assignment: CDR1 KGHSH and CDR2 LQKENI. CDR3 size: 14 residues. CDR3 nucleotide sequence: TGTGCCAGCTCACCACGGGATCTCCAAGAGACCCAGTACTTC. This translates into CASSPRDLQETQYF.

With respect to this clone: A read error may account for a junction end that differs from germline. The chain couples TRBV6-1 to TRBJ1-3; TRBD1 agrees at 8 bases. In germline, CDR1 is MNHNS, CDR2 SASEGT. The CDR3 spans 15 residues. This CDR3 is CASREDRGGGNTIYF. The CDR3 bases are TGTGCCAGCAGGGAAGACAGGGGAGGAGGAAACACCATATATTTT.

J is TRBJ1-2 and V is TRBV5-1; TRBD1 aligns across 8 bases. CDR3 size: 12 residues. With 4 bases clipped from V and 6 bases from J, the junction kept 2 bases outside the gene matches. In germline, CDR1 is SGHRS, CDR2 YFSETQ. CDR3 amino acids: CASSRDRNGYTF. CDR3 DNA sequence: TGCGCCAGCAGCAGGGACAGGAATGGCTACACCTTC.

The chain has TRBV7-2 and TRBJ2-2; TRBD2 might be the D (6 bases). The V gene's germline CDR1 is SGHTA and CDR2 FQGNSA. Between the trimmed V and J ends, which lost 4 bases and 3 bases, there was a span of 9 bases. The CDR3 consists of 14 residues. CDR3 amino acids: CASSSTSYTGELFF. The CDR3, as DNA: TGTGCCAGCAGCTCGACTAGTTACACCGGGGAGCTGTTTTTT.

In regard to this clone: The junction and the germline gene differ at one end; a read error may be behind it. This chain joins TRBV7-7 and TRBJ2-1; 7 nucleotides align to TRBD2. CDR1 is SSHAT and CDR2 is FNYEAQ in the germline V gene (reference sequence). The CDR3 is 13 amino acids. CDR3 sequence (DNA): TGTGCTAGCAGCCTCGGACTAGTGGATGAGCAGTTCTTC. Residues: CASSLGLVDEQFF.

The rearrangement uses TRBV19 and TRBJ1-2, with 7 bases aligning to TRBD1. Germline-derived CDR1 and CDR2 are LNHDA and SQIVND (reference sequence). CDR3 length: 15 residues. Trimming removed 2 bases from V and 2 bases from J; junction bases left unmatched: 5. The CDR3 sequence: CASSIFGQANYGYTF. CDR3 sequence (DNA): TGTGCCAGTAGTATATTTGGACAGGCGAACTATGGCTACACCTTC.

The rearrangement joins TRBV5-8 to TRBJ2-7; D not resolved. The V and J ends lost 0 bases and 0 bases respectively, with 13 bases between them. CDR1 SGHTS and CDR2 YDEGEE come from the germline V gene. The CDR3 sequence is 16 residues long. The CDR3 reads CASSLGQAIDSYEQYF. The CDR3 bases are TGTGCCAGCAGCTTGGGGCAGGCCATCGACTCCTACGAGCAGTACTTC.

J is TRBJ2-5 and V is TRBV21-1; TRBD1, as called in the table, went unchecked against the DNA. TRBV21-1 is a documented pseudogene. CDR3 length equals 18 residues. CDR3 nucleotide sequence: TGTGCCAGCAGCAAAGGGGACAGGGGGGGAGTTGGGCAAGAGACCCAGTACTTC. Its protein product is CASSKGDRGGVGQETQYF.

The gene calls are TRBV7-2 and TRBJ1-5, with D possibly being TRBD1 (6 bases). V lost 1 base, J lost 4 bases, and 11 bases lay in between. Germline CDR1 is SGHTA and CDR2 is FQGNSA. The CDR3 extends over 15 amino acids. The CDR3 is CASSLGGAGNQPQHF. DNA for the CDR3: TGTGCCAGCAGCTTAGGGGGGGCAGGTAATCAGCCCCAGCATTTT.

The CDR3 DNA is TGTGCCAGCAGGCCTAGCGGGTGGGGCACAGATACGCAGTATTTT. Amino acids: CASRPSGWGTDTQYF. This sequence joins TRBV6-5 and TRBJ2-3; TRBD2 aligns across 8 bases. Germline loops: CDR1 MNHEY, CDR2 SVGAGI. CDR3 length equals 15 residues. With V trimmed by 6 bases and J by 1 base, 6 bases remained unmatched.

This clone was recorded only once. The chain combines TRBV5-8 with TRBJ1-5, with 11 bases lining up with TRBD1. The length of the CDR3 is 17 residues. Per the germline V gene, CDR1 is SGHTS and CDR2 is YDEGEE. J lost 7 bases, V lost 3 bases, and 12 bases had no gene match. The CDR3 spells CASSSGQGAYSGQPQHF. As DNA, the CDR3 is TGTGCCAGCAGCTCCGGACAGGGGGCTTACTCGGGACAGCCCCAGCATTTT.